A selection of T cell receptor beta chains follows, all from one sample in a study of T cell repertoires in cytomegalovirus infection. From the reads, TCRdb called clonotypes with MiXCR, one entry per CDR3 protein. The data show 200,000 to 300,000 distinct CDR3 sequences, with 12% to 15% seen just once and 8.5% to 9% held by the top ten. The specimen sequenced was PBMCs. The source of these receptors is a human donor in good health (CMV status not recorded). Some clones in this sample may be carry-over from other donors' samples. Each CDR3 is given with its conserved first and last residue. A D gene is named only where the DNA matches it firmly. Size tells how often a clone was seen (once, few, many) or the class of an expanded clone, and some rows leave it out.

v_gene	abundance	len	j_gene	d_gene	CDR3aa	CDR3nt
TRBV6-5	NA	12	TRBJ1-2	TRBD1	CASGQGAQGYTF	TGTGCCAGCGGACAGGGGGCGCAGGGCTACACCTTC
TRBV12-3/TRBV12-4	few	14	TRBJ2-2	NA	CASSLSSGSGELFF	TGTGCCAGCAGTTTGAGCTCGGGGTCGGGGGAGCTGTTTTTT
TRBV7-6	NA	12	TRBJ2-2	NA	CASSWNTGELFF	TGTGCCAGCAGCTGGAACACCGGGGAGCTGTTTTTT
TRBV2	few	13	TRBJ1-2	TRBD1	CASSGTGLFGYTF	TGTGCCAGCAGCGGGACAGGGCTCTTCGGCTACACCTTC
TRBV6-5	NA	13	TRBJ2-7	NA	CASSYFGGGEQYF	TGTGCCAGCAGTTACTTTGGGGGAGGCGAGCAGTACTTC
TRBV7-2	many	13	TRBJ2-1	NA	CASSGLGYNEQFF	TGTGCCAGCAGCGGATTGGGATACAATGAGCAGTTCTTC
TRBV29-1	NA	12	TRBJ1-5	NA	CSVEAPGQPQHF	TGCAGCGTTGAGGCACCTGGGCAGCCCCAGCATTTT
TRBV7-4	NA	13	TRBJ1-4	NA	CASRGTGNEKLFF	TGTGCCAGCAGAGGGACGGGGAATGAAAAACTGTTTTTT
TRBV29-1	NA	13	TRBJ2-2	NA	CSVVKGSTGELFF	TGCAGCGTTGTAAAGGGGTCCACCGGGGAGCTGTTTTTT
TRBV7-3	many	14	TRBJ1-1	NA	CASSLGPMNTEAFF	TGTGCCAGCAGCTTAGGACCGATGAACACTGAAGCTTTCTTT